This is a list of T cell receptor beta chains from one sample in a study of Ad26.COV2.S vaccination and SARS-CoV-2 variants. Clones were sequenced by immunoSEQ multiplex PCR, and TCRdb holds only the in-frame ones, with some missing. The sample contains some 330,000 clones, 90% of which appear only once. The starting material was peripheral blood, obtained in a trial of Ad26.COV2.S vaccine versus placebo. Receptor source: a person aged 18-65 years who received the Ad26.COV2.S COVID-19 vaccine or a placebo. Each CDR3 is given with its conserved first and last residue. D genes are given only for firm matches. Some rows mark clone size as missing; the rest say once, few, many or name a class of expanded clone.

CDR3 length	clone size	V gene	J gene	D gene	CDR3 DNA	CDR3 protein
15	-	TRBV6-4	TRBJ2-3	TRBD2	TGTGCCAGCAGCGAACTAGCGTTCGGTACAGATACGCAGTATTTT	CASSELAFGTDTQYF
18	-	TRBV19	TRBJ1-1	TRBD1	TGTGCCAGTAGTATAAAGGAGAAGGGGGCGCCGGGTCTCACTGAAGCTTTCTTT	CASSIKEKGAPGLTEAFF
11	-	TRBV11-2	TRBJ1-2	-	TGTGCCAGCAGCCAGCTCTATGGCTACACCTTC	CASSQLYGYTF
12	-	TRBV3-1/TRBV3-2	TRBJ2-1	-	TGTGCCAGCAGCCACAGGAGTAATGAGCAGTTCTTC	CASSHRSNEQFF
14	-	TRBV4-3	TRBJ1-2	TRBD1	TGCGCCAGCAGCCAAGTCGACAGGGATCGGGGCTACACCTTC	CASSQVDRDRGYTF
13	-	TRBV7-2	TRBJ1-2	-	TGTGCCAGCAGGCCATACAGGGACTATGGCTACACCTTC	CASRPYRDYGYTF
13	-	TRBV28	TRBJ1-2	-	TGTGCCAGCCTTATCCCGGACAGCTATGGCTACACCTTC	CASLIPDSYGYTF
17	once	TRBV6-6	TRBJ1-5	TRBD1	TGTGCCAGCAGTCCCCGGACAGGGGGATATAGCAATCAGCCCCAGCATTTT	CASSPRTGGYSNQPQHF
12	-	TRBV4-1	TRBJ1-2	-	TGCGCCAGCAGCCTACCTATCGAAGGCTACACCTTC	CASSLPIEGYTF
15	once	TRBV6-5	TRBJ1-3	-	TGTGCCAGCACCCCACAGGGCATCTCTGGAAACACCATATATTTT	CASTPQGISGNTIYF
15	-	TRBV19	TRBJ1-1	TRBD1	TGTGCCAGTAGTATATTGTTGGGGACACAGGGGGAAGCTTTCTTT	CASSILLGTQGEAFF
15	-	TRBV6-4	TRBJ1-5	-	TGTGCCAGCAGTGTAGGGGGGGGTATCAATCAGCCCCAGCATTTT	CASSVGGGINQPQHF
12	-	TRBV6-5	TRBJ2-7	-	TGTGCCAGCCTATCACCTGGCTACGAGCAGTACTTC	CASLSPGYEQYF
16	-	TRBV15	TRBJ1-4	-	TGTGCCACCAGCACCACACCAGAACGTAGACCTGAAAAACTGTTTTTT	CATSTTPERRPEKLFF
13	-	TRBV28	TRBJ2-2	-	TGTGCCAGCAGTTTTCGTAACACCGGGGAGCTGTTTTTT	CASSFRNTGELFF
16	-	TRBV6-1	TRBJ2-1	-	TGTGCCAGCAGTGAAGAGGACCTTCCCCCGTACAATGAGCAGTTCTTC	CASSEEDLPPYNEQFF
14	-	TRBV5-1	TRBJ1-1	-	TGCGCCAGCAGCTTCGGAGGACGGGTCGCTGAAGCTTTCTTT	CASSFGGRVAEAFF
14	-	TRBV7-3	TRBJ2-1	-	TGTGCCAGCAGCCCAGGACCCGGGTCCAATGAGCAGTTCTTC	CASSPGPGSNEQFF
15	-	TRBV18	TRBJ2-1	-	TGTGCCAGCTCACCGGAGGGCGGTTTCTACAATGAGCAGTTCTTC	CASSPEGGFYNEQFF
12	-	TRBV28	TRBJ1-2	-	TGTGCCAGCAGTTCCCGGGGAGATGGCTACACCTTC	CASSSRGDGYTF
13	-	TRBV19	TRBJ2-7	-	TGTGCCAGTAGTGCCCGACTAGACGGCGAGCAGTACTTC	CASSARLDGEQYF
15	-	TRBV3-1/TRBV3-2	TRBJ2-7	-	TGTGCCAGCAGCCCCAGACTGCTGTTGAGGGGCGAGCAGTACTTC	CASSPRLLLRGEQYF
13	-	TRBV29-1	TRBJ1-4	TRBD1	TGCAGCGCCCGAGCAGGGGGAGGTGAAAAACTGTTTTTT	CSARAGGGEKLFF
15	-	TRBV28	TRBJ1-1	TRBD1	TGTGCCAGCAGTTCTGGGACAGGGGGAGGCACTGAAGCTTTCTTT	CASSSGTGGGTEAFF
14	-	TRBV21-1	TRBJ1-1	-	TGTGCCAGCAGCAAAAGGGGCAGGGCTACTGAAGCTTTCTTT	CASSKRGRATEAFF
15	-	TRBV5-6	TRBJ2-1	TRBD2	TGTGCCAGCAGCCTCAGGACTAGCGGGAGCAATGAGCAGTTCTTC	CASSLRTSGSNEQFF
15	-	TRBV5-5	TRBJ1-5	-	TGTGCCAGCAGCCCCCTCTCGGGGGGGGATCAGCCCCAGCATTTT	CASSPLSGGDQPQHF
12	-	TRBV19	TRBJ1-5	-	TGTGCCAGTAGTGATGGGGGCCAGCCCCAGCATTTT	CASSDGGQPQHF
16	-	TRBV7-9	TRBJ2-7	TRBD2	TGTGCCAGCAGCTTAGCGGTTGGGCGGGGGACCTACGAGCAGTACTTC	CASSLAVGRGTYEQYF
15	once	TRBV7-9	TRBJ1-5	-	TGTGCCAGCAGCTTCGGGGGGCAGGGCAATCAGCCCCAGCATTTT	CASSFGGQGNQPQHF
15	-	TRBV19	TRBJ1-5	-	TGTGCCAGTAGTACCCATTGGGGCCCCAATCAGCCCCAGCATTTT	CASSTHWGPNQPQHF
15	-	TRBV19	TRBJ1-1	TRBD1	TGTGCCAGTAGTCCATGGGACAGGTATAACACTGAAGCTTTCTTT	CASSPWDRYNTEAFF
13	-	TRBV18	TRBJ2-1	-	TGTGCCAGCTCACCTCTAGAAACCAATGAGCAGTTCTTC	CASSPLETNEQFF
16	-	TRBV6-2/TRBV6-3	TRBJ2-1	-	TGTGCCAGCAGTACCCCGGGACAAAGCTCCTACAATGAGCAGTTCTTC	CASSTPGQSSYNEQFF
15	-	TRBV19	TRBJ1-5	TRBD1	TGTGCCAGTAAGTTAGAAGGACAGGGGAATCAGCCCCAGCATTTT	CASKLEGQGNQPQHF
17	-	TRBV21-1	TRBJ2-1	-	TGTGCCAGCAGCAAAGGGGGAGGGCGGCCTGGATTAAATGAGCAGTTCTTC	CASSKGGGRPGLNEQFF
14	-	TRBV4-3	TRBJ1-6	-	TGCGCCAGCAGCCCGCGGGACACCTATTCACCCCTCCACTTT	CASSPRDTYSPLHF
18	once	TRBV2	TRBJ2-3	-	TGTGCCAGCAGCAAGACTAGTGGTTTTACTATAGGCACAGATACGCAGTATTTT	CASSKTSGFTIGTDTQYF
14	-	TRBV28	TRBJ1-1	-	TGTGCCAGCTTCAGGAGGGGCAGAAACACTGAAGCTTTCTTT	CASFRRGRNTEAFF
15	-	TRBV7-2	TRBJ2-3	-	TGTGCCAGCAGCTTAGAAAACCTTCGCACAGATACGCAGTATTTT	CASSLENLRTDTQYF
14	-	TRBV5-1	TRBJ2-1	TRBD2	TGCGCCAGCAGCGCGGGAGATTCACACAATGAGCAGTTCTTC	CASSAGDSHNEQFF
16	-	TRBV6-5	TRBJ1-2	-	TGTGCCAGCAGTTACCTTTATGTGCGGTCCGACTATGGCTACACCTTC	CASSYLYVRSDYGYTF